One sample yielded the 4 T cell receptor beta chains listed below, sequenced in a study of blood T cell repertoires in COVID-19. The repertoire was sequenced with immunoSEQ multiplex PCR; TCRdb's copy has only in-frame clones and lacks some. The data contain about 73,000 clones, over 80% of them singletons. Sequenced: peripheral blood. The receptors were sampled from a man older than 75 with active or convalescent COVID-19.

The chain couples TRBV28 to TRBJ1-2, with D possibly being TRBD1 (5 bases). CDR1 and CDR2 (germline): MDHEN, SYDVKM. Between the trimmed V and J ends, which lost 6 bases and 5 bases, there was a span of 7 bases. This CDR3 contains 11 residues. The CDR3 DNA sequence: TGTGCCAGCAGAGGGGCTTATGGCTACACCTTC. As protein: CASRGAYGYTF.

This clone has a handful of counts. The chain couples TRBV5-4 to TRBJ2-7; 10 nucleotides match TRBD1. V was clipped by 4 bases and J by 2 bases; unmatched bases: 6. The germline gives CDR1 SGHNT, CDR2 YYREEE (reference sequence). There are 15 residues in the CDR3. CDR3 sequence: CASSPGTGVPYEQYF. The DNA for the CDR3 is TGTGCCAGCAGCCCCGGGACAGGGGTACCCTACGAGCAGTACTTC.

The gene calls are TRBV5-1 and TRBJ2-3, with 7 positions matching TRBD1. The CDR3 is made up of 15 amino acids. Germline trimming cut 1 base from V and 3 bases from J; bases unmatched to any gene: 5. Germline lookup yields CDR1 SGHRS and CDR2 YFSETQ. The CDR3, as DNA: TGCGCCAGCAGCTTGACAGGGGCGAAGACAGATACGCAGTATTTT. This encodes CASSLTGAKTDTQYF.

The chain recombines TRBV2 with TRBJ2-7; possibly TRBD1 for D (5 bases). V was cut by 4 bases and J by 4 bases, with 14 bases left in between. CDR3 length equals 14 residues. Per germline, CDR1 SNHLY and CDR2 FYNNEI. In DNA, the CDR3 is TGTGCCAGCAGTGGTGACACAGGAAAATACGAGCAGTACTTC. Translated, it gives CASSGDTGKYEQYF.